One and the same sample provided the 24 T cell receptor beta chains below, sequenced in a study of cytomegalovirus exposure and HLA in healthy donors. Vbeta (60) and Jbeta (13) primers were used in the PCR. The assay was immunoSEQ multiplex PCR, and TCRdb's table has in-frame clones only and misses some. The sample lists approximately 120,000 clones; around 77% were seen once. Sequencing was done on a sample of PBMCs. These TCRs come from a woman in her thirties or forties in good health and CMV-seropositive.

This clone was counted a single time. This chain connects TRBV5-1 to TRBJ1-1; D may be TRBD1 (6 bases). CDR3 length equals 14 residues. The germline V and J ends were trimmed by 0 bases and 7 bases, with 13 bases remaining between them. CDR1 is SGHRS, CDR2 YFSETQ, per germline. The CDR3 nucleotides are TGCGCCAGCAGCTTGGAACAGGGCTTTGGTGAAGCTTTCTTT. It yields the protein CASSLEQGFGEAFF.

The CDR3 DNA reads TGTGCCAGCAGAGCGACAGGAGGTGATCAGCCCCAGCATTTT. Protein sequence: CASRATGGDQPQHF. The chain uses TRBV6-5 and TRBJ1-5; tentatively, D is TRBD1 (6 bases). The germline gives CDR1 MNHEY, CDR2 SVGAGI. This CDR3 region has 14 residues. Trimming took off 6 bases at V and 5 bases at J, with 14 bases between the two ends.

CDR3 bases: TGTGCCAGCCCCGTCAGCCCCCCAGAGAGGGCCAGCCTGAACACTGAAGCTTTCTTT. It specifies CASPVSPPERASLNTEAFF. V usage is TRBV5-8 and J usage is TRBJ1-1; D gene uncertain. V dropped 7 bases and J dropped 0 bases, with 28 bases sitting between them. Germline-derived CDR1 and CDR2 are SGHTS and YDEGEE. CDR3 length: 19 residues.

A single count supports this clone. The rearrangement joins TRBV30 to TRBJ2-1; 7 nucleotides match TRBD1. The CDR3 consists of 14 residues. Per germline, CDR1 GTSNPN and CDR2 SVGIG (reference sequence). V was clipped by 5 bases and J by 3 bases; unmatched bases: 7. Here the CDR3 reads CAWHPGQFYNEQFF. CDR3 nucleotides: TGTGCCTGGCATCCGGGACAGTTCTACAATGAGCAGTTCTTC.

The chain uses TRBV7-8 and TRBJ2-7; 11 nucleotides line up with TRBD2. The CDR3 length is 14 residues. CDR1 and CDR2 from the germline V gene are SGHVS and FQNEAQ. V dropped 6 bases and J dropped 7; count of bases not matched to a gene: 8. The CDR3 region has the DNA TGTGCCAGCAGACAACTAGCGGGAGCAGGGGAGCAGTACTTC. It is translated as CASRQLAGAGEQYF. The whole variable domain, remainder taken from reference TRBV7-8 and TRBJ2-7, is GAGVSQSPRYKVAKRGQDVALRCDPISGHVSLFWYQQALGQGPEFLTYFQNEAQLDKSGLPSDRFFAERPEGSVSTLKIQRTQQEDSAVYLCASRQLAGAGEQYFGPGTRLTVT.

This clone was recorded once. The DNA of the CDR3 is TGTGCCAGCAGCGAGCGACAGACGAACACTGAAGCTTTCTTT. Protein product: CASSERQTNTEAFF. The chain couples TRBV9 to TRBJ1-1; D may be TRBD1 (5 bases). There are 14 residues in the CDR3. Trimming cost V 3 bases and J 1 base, with 10 bases left between them. CDR1 and CDR2 from the germline V gene are SGDLS and YYNGEE.

This clone was picked up a small number of times. The DNA of the CDR3 is TGCGCCAGCAGCTTGCCGGGAGGGCGTACTGAAGCTTTCTTT. It is translated as CASSLPGGRTEAFF. The chain is built from TRBV5-1 and TRBJ1-1; D remains unclear. The V end lost 1 base, the J end lost 5 bases, and 12 bases lay between the germline ends. Germline V gene data show CDR1 as SGHRS and CDR2 as YFSETQ. This CDR3 has 14 residues.

The CDR3 sequence: CSVGRGREQYF. CDR3 nucleotides: TGCAGTGTTGGGAGGGGTCGAGAGCAGTACTTC. The chain links TRBV20-1 to TRBJ2-5; 7 bases are a match to TRBD2. V gave up 7 bases and J gave up 11 bases; unmatched junction bases: 10. The CDR3 consists of 11 residues. CDR1 and CDR2 from the germline V gene are DFQATT and SNEGSKA (reference sequence).

The chain carries TRBV6-1 and TRBJ1-3; possibly TRBD1 for D (6 bases). CDR1 is MNHNS and CDR2 is SASEGT in the germline V gene. The CDR3 sequence is 14 residues long. V lost 6 bases and J 2 bases, leaving 11 bases between the germline ends. CDR3 sequence reads: CASSLGGTGNTIYF. CDR3 bases: TGTGCCAGCAGCCTAGGGGGAACTGGAAACACCATATATTTT.

This clone has only one observation. V is TRBV28 and J is TRBJ1-2, with a weak D call TRBD1 (6 bases). The CDR3 runs 14 residues. Trimming took off 4 bases at V and 2 bases at J, with 11 bases between the two ends. Germline V gene sequence: CDR1 MDHEN, CDR2 SYDVKM. In DNA form, the CDR3 reads TGTGCCAGCAGTTCAGGGGTGCTAAACTATGGCTACACCTTC. It specifies CASSSGVLNYGYTF.

The rearrangement links TRBV6-1 to TRBJ2-2; 7 bases align to TRBD1. V dropped 4 bases and J dropped 1; count of bases not matched to a gene: 3. Germline V gene lookup returns CDR1 MNHNS and CDR2 SASEGT. The CDR3 is 15 amino acids. The chain's CDR3 is CASSGRTGNTGELFF. CDR3 DNA sequence: TGTGCCAGCAGTGGTAGGACAGGGAACACCGGGGAGCTGTTTTTT.

The V and J genes are TRBV19 and TRBJ1-1, with TRBD1 identical over 8 bases. The CDR3 totals 17 residues. CDR1 and CDR2 from the germline V gene are LNHDA and SQIVND (reference sequence). J lost 0 bases, V lost 5 bases, and 11 bases had no gene match. CDR3 bases: TGTGCCAGTAGTCCACGACAGGGGACTTTGGTGAACACTGAAGCTTTCTTT. Translating it yields CASSPRQGTLVNTEAFF.

The DNA of the CDR3 is TGCGCCAGCAGCTCCCAGAACACCGGACTCCAAGAGACCCAGTACTTC. Its translation: CASSSQNTGLQETQYF. The gene calls are TRBV4-1 and TRBJ2-5, with a tentative D call TRBD2 (5 bases). The germline V gene has CDR1 MGHRA and CDR2 YSYEKL. The V end lost 5 bases, the J end lost 1 base, and 17 bases lay between the germline ends. The CDR3 is 16 amino acids.

The genes are TRBV6-5 and TRBJ1-3; 8 nucleotides match TRBD1. The germline CDR1 and CDR2 sequences are MNHEY and SVGAGI. This CDR3 has 13 residues. V lost 7 bases to trimming and J lost 8 bases; unmatched junction nucleotides: 7. CDR3 region: CASKDRAVDTIYF. DNA of the CDR3: TGTGCCAGCAAGGACAGGGCGGTAGACACCATATATTTT.

The chain couples TRBV29-1 to TRBJ2-6; D gene uncertain. V was trimmed by 6 bases and J by 2 bases, leaving 8 bases between them. The length of the CDR3 is 13 residues. Germline V lookup: CDR1 SQVTM, CDR2 ANQGSEA. Here the CDR3 reads CSVLLAGANVLTF. CDR3 nucleotide sequence: TGCAGCGTGCTTCTAGCTGGGGCCAACGTCCTGACTTTC. The entire variable domain, with the rest obtained from reference TRBV29-1 and TRBJ2-6, is as follows: SAVISQKPSRDICQRGTSLTIQCQVDSQVTMMFWYRQQPGQSLTLIATANQGSEATYESGFVIDKFPISRPNLTFSTLTVSNMSPEDSSIYLCSVLLAGANVLTFGAGSRLTVL.

The CDR3 nucleotides read TGTGCCAGCAGCTTGGCCTCAGCGGGGTCCTACGAGCAGTACTTC. This translates into CASSLASAGSYEQYF. The rearrangement joins TRBV5-4 to TRBJ2-7; TRBD2 matches at 7 bases. V gave up 0 bases and J gave up 1 base; unmatched junction bases: 4. CDR3 length equals 15 residues. CDR1 SGHNT and CDR2 YYREEE come from the germline V gene (reference sequence).

With respect to this clone: Compared with germline, one end of the junction differs, possibly owing to a read error. Other nucleotide sequences from this sample produce the same CDR3. The chain links TRBV11-2 to TRBJ1-1; 8 bases line up with TRBD1. The length of the CDR3 is 16 residues. Germline V gene data show CDR1 as SGHAT and CDR2 as FQNNGV. The CDR3 region has the DNA TGCGCCAGCAGCGCCGCAGGGGGCTGGGGGAACACTGAAGCTTTCTTT. The encoded protein is CASSAAGGWGNTEAFF.

The genes are TRBV19 and TRBJ2-2; the D gene is possibly TRBD2 (6 bases). Trimming removed 6 bases at V and 4 bases at J, with 18 bases between. Germline CDR1 LNHDA, CDR2 SQIVND (reference sequence). CDR3 length: 16 residues. The CDR3 region is CASSPRGSGRTGELFF. The DNA for the CDR3 is TGTGCCAGTAGCCCCCGGGGGAGCGGTCGCACCGGGGAGCTGTTTTTT.

V usage is TRBV10-3 and J usage is TRBJ2-7; 9 nucleotides agree with TRBD1. The CDR3 has 15 residues. Trimming removed 9 bases from V and 2 bases from J; junction bases left unmatched: 11. Germline lookup yields CDR1 ENHRY and CDR2 SYGVKD. The CDR3 DNA follows: TGTGCCATTCGCTCCGGACAGGGGTATACCTACGAGCAGTACTTC. Translating gives CAIRSGQGYTYEQYF.

The chain recombines TRBV10-3 with TRBJ1-2; tentative D call: TRBD1 (6 bases). This CDR3 has 15 amino acids. From germline, CDR1 is ENHRY and CDR2 SYGVKD. The ends were cut back, 0 bases at V and 4 bases at J, with 12 bases in the middle. In DNA form, the CDR3 reads TGTGCCATCAGTGAGTCCGGGGGGCTGATCTATGGCTACACCTTC. This gives the protein CAISESGGLIYGYTF.

J is TRBJ1-1 and V is TRBV25-1, with D uncertain. Germline CDR1 MGHDK, CDR2 SYGVNS. The CDR3 is 16 amino acids. Trimming shortened V by 7 bases and J by 8 bases, and 26 bases separated the two germline ends. The CDR3 bases are TGTGCCAGCACTGACTACAGTAGAGGGCGATGTGGGGAAGCTTTCTTT. Translating gives CASTDYSRGRCGEAFF.

The chain combines TRBV14 with TRBJ1-2, with D perhaps matching TRBD1 (6 bases). The V gene's germline CDR1 is SGHDN and CDR2 FVKESK. This CDR3 has 17 amino acids. Trimming removed 4 bases from V and 4 bases from J, with 22 bases in between. The CDR3, as DNA: TGTGCCAGCAGCCTCATGCGACGCGGGGGCGCGGGCTATGGCTACACCTTC. This encodes CASSLMRRGGAGYGYTF.

The chain recombines TRBV27 with TRBJ1-5; possibly TRBD1 for D (5 bases). Germline V gene sequence: CDR1 MNHEY, CDR2 SMNVEV (reference sequence). The CDR3 loop spans 14 amino acids. Trimming pared 3 bases from V and 6 bases from J, leaving 12 bases between. The CDR3 is CASSFQAGSQPQHF. In DNA form, the CDR3 reads TGTGCCAGCAGTTTTCAGGCAGGGTCTCAGCCCCAGCATTTT.

The chain links TRBV9 to TRBJ1-1; 8 nucleotides agree with TRBD1. With 4 bases clipped from V and 4 bases from J, the junction kept 9 bases outside the gene matches. Germline V CDR1 and CDR2: SGDLS, YYNGEE. The CDR3 extends over 15 amino acids. CDR3 sequence reads: CASSMRTGTGTEAFF. The CDR3 coding sequence is TGTGCCAGCAGCATGCGGACAGGGACGGGCACTGAAGCTTTCTTT.